This T cell receptor (beta chain) appears in the sequencing data of a study of T-cell memory formation after mild COVID-19. Findings of the study overall: Some responding clones appeared in pre-infection memory, suggesting cross-reactive memory joined.

TCRdb re-analysed the 5' RACE reads in MiXCR, keeping a single row per CDR3 protein. The sample has fewer than 650,000 distinct CDR3 sequences, about 22% seen once. CDR1 is DFQATT and CDR2 is SNEGSKA in the germline V gene (reference sequence). Trimming took off 4 bases at V and 2 bases at J, with 18 bases between the two ends. This CDR3 has 15 residues. Concerning this clonotype itself: Its specificity is unknown. This CDR3 is missing its conserved last phenylalanine or tryptophan, likely due to a read error.

The specimen was PBMCs or a T cell subset sorted from them (not recorded which). The source is an adult woman who had mild COVID-19 (a few samples of this study predate the infection). Cell type and time point are not known. V gene TRBV20-1 combines with J gene TRBJ2-7; a possible D gene is TRBD1 (5 bases). CDR3 bases: TGCAGTGCTACACGCACAGGCCCCCGCCCCTACGAGCAGTACCTC. Translation: CSATRTGPRPYEQYL.